This T cell receptor (beta chain) originates from a study of blood T cell repertoires in COVID-19. The ends lost 3 bases at V and 7 bases at J; junction bases unmatched: 1. This CDR3 has 14 residues. Germline V gene data show CDR1 as SGHAT and CDR2 as FQNNGV. Using immunoSEQ multiplex PCR, the repertoire was profiled, and TCRdb retains in-frame clones only, with some absent. The sample has 280,000 or so clones, roughly 86% seen once; the top ten hold about 1.9%. The chain is built from TRBV11-2 and TRBJ2-1; 12 bases are shared with TRBD2. Sequenced: peripheral blood. This clonotype was sampled from a woman aged 30 to 39 who had recovered from COVID-19. CDR3 DNA: TGTGCCAGCAGCTTCGGGACTAGCGGGAATGAGCAGTTCTTC. Protein sequence: CASSFGTSGNEQFF.